Below are 29 T cell receptor beta chains sequenced from a single sample in a study of blood T cell repertoires in COVID-19. The repertoire was sequenced with immunoSEQ multiplex PCR; TCRdb's copy has only in-frame clones and lacks some. The sample consists of about 260,000 clones, around 87% of them appearing once. Sequences were obtained from peripheral blood. These receptors were obtained from a woman aged 50 to 65 with acute or convalescent COVID-19.

In this sample, this clone turned up once. This chain uses TRBV4-2 with TRBJ1-1; D not certain. V lost 6 bases to trimming and J lost 0 bases, with 11 bases between them. CDR3 length: 14 residues. CDR1 is LGHNA and CDR2 is YNFKEQ in the germline V gene. CDR3 amino acids: CASRAGPMNTEAFF. The DNA of the CDR3 is TGTGCCAGCAGGGCAGGTCCCATGAACACTGAAGCTTTCTTT.

This chain joins TRBV9 and TRBJ2-7; 9 bases fit TRBD1. The trim removed 3 bases at V and 1 base at J, leaving 5 bases unmatched. Germline V lookup: CDR1 SGDLS, CDR2 YYNGEE. This CDR3 is 15 amino acids long. CDR3: CASSEQGAASYEQYF. DNA of the CDR3: TGTGCCAGCAGCGAACAGGGGGCGGCTTCCTACGAGCAGTACTTC. Full variable domain (outside the CDR3, taken from reference TRBV9 and TRBJ2-7): DSGVTQTPKHLITATGQRVTLRCSPRSGDLSVYWYQQSLDQGLQFLIQYYNGEERAKGNILERFSAQQFPDLHSELNLSSLELGDSALYFCASSEQGAASYEQYFGPGTRLTVT.

J is TRBJ2-3 and V is TRBV28; 8 nucleotides align to TRBD2. CDR3 length: 16 residues. Germline CDR1 MDHEN, CDR2 SYDVKM. Unmatched junction bases numbered 10, after V lost 4 bases and J lost 4 bases. Here the CDR3 DNA reads TGTGCCAGCAGTTCCCGCGGTAGCGGGAAGGCAGATACGCAGTATTTT. Protein sequence: CASSSRGSGKADTQYF.

This chain joins TRBV24-1 and TRBJ2-1; a possible D gene is TRBD1 (5 bases). V was pared by 4 bases and J by 8 bases, with 11 bases between. CDR1 and CDR2 (germline): KGHDR, SFDVKD. The CDR3 runs 13 residues. As DNA, the CDR3 is TGTGCCACCAGTGACTCCCCAGGGTATGAGCAGTTCTTC. This sequence encodes CATSDSPGYEQFF.

The CDR3, as DNA: TGTGCCAGCAGCTTAGGGTCAGGGTCCTATGGCTACACCTTC. This codes for CASSLGSGSYGYTF. The chain joins TRBV7-9 to TRBJ1-2, with D possibly TRBD1 on 5 matching bases. From germline, CDR1 is SEHNR and CDR2 FQNEAQ (reference sequence). The CDR3 extends over 14 amino acids. V was trimmed by 1 base and J by 4 bases, leaving 10 bases between them.

This chain uses TRBV19 with TRBJ2-1; 7 nucleotides align to TRBD2. The germline V gene encodes CDR1 LNHDA and CDR2 SQIVND (reference sequence). V lost 3 bases, J lost 8 bases, and 7 bases stayed unmatched. This CDR3 spans 14 amino acids. The CDR3 spells CASSIAGEADEQFF. CDR3 in DNA: TGTGCCAGTAGTATCGCGGGAGAGGCCGATGAGCAGTTCTTC.

The chain carries TRBV20-1 and TRBJ2-1; D is perhaps TRBD2 (6 bases). From germline, CDR1 is DFQATT and CDR2 SNEGSKA (reference sequence). The CDR3 totals 10 residues. V lost 7 bases to trimming and J lost 10 bases, with 11 bases between them. CDR3 sequence reads: CSVAGWEQFF. The CDR3 DNA reads as TGCAGTGTTGCGGGATGGGAGCAGTTCTTC.

The rearrangement uses TRBV15 and TRBJ1-5; D unclear. Germline V gene sequence: CDR1 LNHNV, CDR2 YYDKDF (reference sequence). The V and J ends lost 5 bases and 8 bases respectively, with 10 bases between them. The CDR3 spans 12 residues. This CDR3 reads CATSPGSEPQHF. The DNA of the CDR3 is TGTGCCACCAGCCCTGGTTCGGAGCCCCAGCATTTT.

V usage is TRBV4-2 and J usage is TRBJ1-5; 9 bases are a match to TRBD1. The CDR3 is made up of 15 amino acids. With 4 bases clipped from V and 6 bases from J, the junction kept 7 bases outside the gene matches. Germline V gene lookup returns CDR1 LGHNA and CDR2 YNFKEQ. CDR3 residues: CASSPRDREGQPQHF. CDR3 coding DNA: TGTGCCAGCAGCCCCCGGGACAGGGAAGGTCAGCCCCAGCATTTT.

The chain has TRBV30 and TRBJ1-3; D remains ambiguous. The CDR3 spans 13 residues. The germline V and J ends were trimmed by 4 bases and 2 bases, with 9 bases remaining between them. Germline CDR1 reads GTSNPN; CDR2 reads SVGIG (reference sequence). CDR3 sequence: CAWKAGAGNTIYF. The CDR3 DNA follows: TGTGCCTGGAAGGCCGGAGCTGGAAACACCATATATTTT. Full variable domain (missing parts from reference TRBV30 and TRBJ1-3): SQTIHQWPATLVQPVGSPLSLECTVEGTSNPNLYWYRQAAGRGLQLLFYSVGIGQISSEVPQNLSASRPQDRQFILSSKKLLLSDSGFYLCAWKAGAGNTIYFGEGSWLTVV.

This chain connects TRBV2 to TRBJ1-2; D perhaps matches TRBD1 (6 bases). The CDR3 consists of 14 residues. V was trimmed by 7 bases and J by 2 bases, leaving 14 bases between them. Germline CDR1 and CDR2: SNHLY and FYNNEI. The CDR3, as DNA: TGTGCCAGCATGGGAGGGGGTCACAACTATGGCTACACCTTC. This sequence encodes CASMGGGHNYGYTF.

J is TRBJ1-1 and V is TRBV6-5; a possible D gene is TRBD1 (6 bases). Trimming cost V 0 bases and J 1 base, with 9 bases left between them. The CDR3 has 15 residues. Germline V gene lookup returns CDR1 MNHEY and CDR2 SVGAGI. The CDR3 protein is CASSYSARGNTEAFF. In DNA, the CDR3 is TGTGCCAGCAGTTACTCGGCCAGGGGGAACACTGAAGCTTTCTTT.

The rearrangement uses TRBV5-1 and TRBJ2-3, with 11 bases identical to TRBD1. Germline trimming cut 4 bases from V and 1 base from J; bases unmatched to any gene: 5. The CDR3 extends over 16 amino acids. The germline V gene encodes CDR1 SGHRS and CDR2 YFSETQ. CDR3 sequence: CASSRDRGLGTDTQYF. The CDR3 bases are TGCGCCAGCAGCCGGGACAGGGGGTTGGGCACAGATACGCAGTATTTT.

This clone was seen only once. The genes are TRBV18 and TRBJ1-6; D perhaps matches TRBD1 (5 bases). The V and J ends lost 2 bases and 6 bases respectively, with 14 bases between them. CDR3 size: 16 residues. Germline V lookup: CDR1 KGHSH, CDR2 LQKENI. The CDR3 DNA sequence: TGTGCCAGCTCACCAACGTCGACAGATTCTAATTCACCCCTCCACTTT. Residues: CASSPTSTDSNSPLHF.

V and J are TRBV4-1 and TRBJ2-7; D is ambiguous. The CDR3 runs 14 residues. The V end lost 1 base, the J end lost 0 bases, and 7 bases lay between the germline ends. Germline V CDR1 and CDR2: MGHRA, YSYEKL. The CDR3 region is CASSQVGNSYEQYF. In nucleotides, the CDR3 is TGCGCCAGCAGCCAAGTGGGCAACTCCTACGAGCAGTACTTC.

J is TRBJ2-1 and V is TRBV28, with 9 bases lining up with TRBD2. Looked up from germline, CDR1 is MDHEN and CDR2 is SYDVKM. V lost 1 base, J lost 4 bases, and 8 bases stayed unmatched. This CDR3 comprises 17 residues. The CDR3 protein is CASSLYSSGNIYNEQFF. DNA of the CDR3: TGTGCCAGCAGTTTATATTCTAGCGGGAATATTTACAATGAGCAGTTCTTC.

This rearrangement joins TRBV11-2 to TRBJ2-5; TRBD2 matches 15 bases. V lost 5 bases, J lost 5 bases, and 12 bases stayed unmatched. The CDR3 has 18 amino acids. Germline CDR1 and CDR2: SGHAT and FQNNGV. DNA of the CDR3: TGTGCCAGCAGCCAAGGGACTAGCGGGAGGCTTTTATATGAGACCCAGTACTTC. This sequence encodes CASSQGTSGRLLYETQYF. The whole variable domain, remainder taken from reference TRBV11-2 and TRBJ2-5, is EAGVAQSPRYKIIEKRQSVAFWCNPISGHATLYWYQQILGQGPKLLIQFQNNGVVDDSQLPKDRFSAERLKGVDSTLKIQPAKLEDSAVYLCASSQGTSGRLLYETQYFGPGTRLLVL.

V gene TRBV2 combines with J gene TRBJ1-4; D is uncertain. The CDR3 spans 15 residues. The V end lost 2 bases, the J end lost 0 bases, and 7 bases lay between the germline ends. Germline V CDR1 and CDR2: SNHLY, FYNNEI. The CDR3 protein is CASSETKATNEKLFF. The CDR3 DNA reads as TGTGCCAGCAGTGAAACTAAAGCAACTAATGAAAAACTGTTTTTT.

The chain carries TRBV28 and TRBJ1-2, with D hard to call. CDR1 is MDHEN and CDR2 is SYDVKM in the germline V gene. The CDR3 extends over 12 amino acids. The ends were cut back, 5 bases at V and 1 base at J, with 5 bases in the middle. The CDR3 DNA is TGTGCCAGCAGTCTTATTAACTATGGCTACACCTTC. Protein product: CASSLINYGYTF.

The chain combines TRBV24-1 with TRBJ2-1; 9 bases match TRBD1. The CDR3 contains 16 residues. Germline trimming cut 7 bases from V and 0 bases from J; bases unmatched to any gene: 6. Germline assignment: CDR1 KGHDR and CDR2 SFDVKD. CDR3: CATSPTGGNSYNEQFF. As DNA, the CDR3 is TGTGCCACCAGCCCGACAGGGGGGAACTCCTACAATGAGCAGTTCTTC.

This chain links TRBV29-1 with TRBJ2-5, with a weak D call TRBD1 (7 bases). The CDR3 is made up of 14 amino acids. Germline lookup yields CDR1 SQVTM and CDR2 ANQGSEA. V lost 4 bases and J lost 1, with 13 bases in between. CDR3 protein: CSVVWRDSQETQYF. The CDR3 DNA follows: TGCAGCGTTGTGTGGCGGGACAGCCAAGAGACCCAGTACTTC.

A single count supports this clone. The J gene is TRBJ2-1, the V gene TRBV5-4, with 14 bases lining up with TRBD2. Germline V lookup: CDR1 SGHNT, CDR2 YYREEE (reference sequence). The CDR3 consists of 16 residues. The V and J ends lost 4 bases and 0 bases, in that order; junction bases with no gene match: 0. The CDR3 DNA is TGTGCCAGCAGCGGGACTAGCGGGAGCTCCTACAATGAGCAGTTCTTC. Protein sequence: CASSGTSGSSYNEQFF. Filled out from reference TRBV5-4 and TRBJ2-1, the complete variable domain reads ETGVTQSPTHLIKTRGQQVTLRCSSQSGHNTVSWYQQALGQGPQFIFQYYREEENGRGNFPPRFSGLQFPNYSSELNVNALELDDSALYLCASSGTSGSSYNEQFFGPGTRLTVL.

This rearrangement joins TRBV27 to TRBJ2-1, with TRBD2 identical over 8 bases. The germline V gene encodes CDR1 MNHEY and CDR2 SMNVEV (reference sequence). V dropped 8 bases and J dropped 0; count of bases not matched to a gene: 9. The CDR3 extends over 16 amino acids. In DNA form, the CDR3 reads TGTGCCAGCTACCTCTGGGGGACTAGCTCCTACAATGAGCAGTTCTTC. Encoded protein: CASYLWGTSSYNEQFF.

This clone appeared a few times. The genes are TRBV7-2 and TRBJ1-1, with D perhaps TRBD1 (5 bases). The CDR3 has 13 amino acids. Germline assignment: CDR1 SGHTA and CDR2 FQGNSA. V was shortened by 1 base and J by 7 bases, with 10 bases between the two germline ends. The CDR3 region is CASSLESRVEAFF. Written as DNA, the CDR3 is TGTGCCAGCAGCTTAGAAAGCAGGGTTGAAGCTTTCTTT.

The J gene is TRBJ2-7, the V gene TRBV28, with D possibly being TRBD2 (7 bases). V shed 0 bases and J shed 5 bases, with 17 bases lying between them. Germline V lookup: CDR1 MDHEN, CDR2 SYDVKM. The CDR3 covers 16 residues. CDR3 residues: CASSLWGGAGSHEQYF. The CDR3 region has the DNA TGTGCCAGCAGTTTATGGGGGGGGGCAGGCAGCCACGAGCAGTACTTC.

The J gene is TRBJ1-1, the V gene TRBV10-3; D possibly corresponds to TRBD1 (6 bases). CDR3 size: 14 residues. The V end was cut by 0 bases, the J end by 1 base, with 6 bases between. Germline-derived CDR1 and CDR2 are ENHRY and SYGVKD. CDR3 nucleotides: TGTGCCATCAGTGAGTCACAGGGGAACACTGAAGCTTTCTTT. Protein product: CAISESQGNTEAFF.

As DNA, the CDR3 is TGTGCCAGCAGTTCGACAGGGCGAACCTATGGCTACACCTTC. Its protein product is CASSSTGRTYGYTF. V gene TRBV6-6 combines with J gene TRBJ1-2, with 7 bases aligning to TRBD1. CDR3 length equals 14 residues. V was pared by 4 bases and J by 4 bases, with 6 bases of the junction left unmatched. The germline V gene encodes CDR1 MNHNY and CDR2 SVGAGI (reference sequence).

In this sample, this clone turned up a few times. The chain joins TRBV7-3 to TRBJ1-1; D is ambiguous. This CDR3 contains 11 residues. The germline V gene has CDR1 SGHTA and CDR2 FQGTGA. V was cut by 4 bases and J by 7 bases, with 7 bases left in between. The CDR3 is CASSSQIEAFF. The CDR3 DNA sequence: TGTGCCAGCAGCTCGCAGATTGAAGCTTTCTTT.

About this clone itself: A much larger clone sits a single nucleotide away, making a read error possible. This same CDR3 is encoded by further DNA sequences in the sample. This chain links TRBV19 with TRBJ1-5, with TRBD1 matching over 11 bases. This CDR3 has 17 residues. V gave up 3 bases and J gave up 6 bases; unmatched junction bases: 10. Germline assignment: CDR1 LNHDA and CDR2 SQIVND (reference sequence). The CDR3 coding sequence is TGTGCCAGTAGTATCCTCGGTGGGACAGGGGGAGGTCAGCCCCAGCATTTT. Translation: CASSILGGTGGGQPQHF. The variable domain in full, completed from reference TRBV19 and TRBJ1-5, reads DGGITQSPKYLFRKEGQNVTLSCEQNLNHDAMYWYRQDPGQGLRLIYYSQIVNDFQKGDIAEGYSVSREKKESFPLTVTSAQKNPTAFYLCASSILGGTGGGQPQHFGDGTRLSIL.